This entry lists 8 T cell receptor beta chains sequenced from one sample in a study of blood T cells in healthy people across ages. Sample-barcoded 5' priming and a J-beta primer mix drove a second PCR of 7 to 11 cycles. TCRdb re-called the 5' RACE reads through MiXCR, storing one row per CDR3 protein. The table lists around 990,000 distinct CDR3 sequences, roughly a quarter of them singletons. The sample was also linked to a second study, of T cells of mothers and their children.

Sample: blood. These TCRs come from a girl aged 2 to 9 in good health.

V gene TRBV7-2 combines with J gene TRBJ2-5; 7 bases line up with TRBD2. The DNA matches TRBJ2-1 better at its end, which makes the J call doubtful. CDR1 is SGHTA and CDR2 is FQGNSA in the germline V gene. The CDR3 runs to 15 residues. CDR3 coding DNA: TGTGCCAGCAGCTTGGCAGCGGGGACGTACAATGAGCAGTTCTTC. Translation gives CASSLAAGTYNEQFF.

The chain is built from TRBV28 and TRBJ1-5, with D possibly being TRBD1 (5 bases). Per germline, CDR1 MDHEN and CDR2 SYDVKM. V was cut by 7 bases and J by 4 bases, with 17 bases left in between. CDR3 size: 15 residues. CDR3 DNA sequence: TGTGCCAGCACCAATGGCAGGGACCCAAATCAGCCCCAGCATTTT. Translation gives CASTNGRDPNQPQHF.

This clonotype turned up a few times. This rearrangement joins TRBV3-1 to TRBJ1-1, with D possibly TRBD1 on 5 matching bases. The CDR3 contains 12 residues. The V end was cut by 7 bases, the J end by 10 bases, with 16 bases between. Germline V CDR1 and CDR2: LGHDT, YNNKEL (reference sequence). DNA for the CDR3: TGTGCCAGCATAGGATGGGGCGTGGGAGCTTTCTTT. This translates into CASIGWGVGAFF. Full variable domain (outside the CDR3, taken from reference TRBV3-1 and TRBJ1-1): DTAVSQTPKYLVTQMGNDKSIKCEQNLGHDTMYWYKQDSKKFLKIMFSYNNKELIINETVPNRFSPKSPDKAHLNLHINSLELGDSAVYFCASIGWGVGAFFGQGTRLTVV.

This clonotype was detected only a few times. No conserved phenylalanine or tryptophan ends this CDR3, so it is likely a read error. V and J are TRBV4-2 and TRBJ2-5; 9 nucleotides match TRBD2. The end of the DNA fits TRBJ2-1 better, so the J call may be wrong. Germline V gives CDR1 LGHNA, CDR2 YNFKEQ. The CDR3 has 13 residues. CDR3 coding DNA: TGTGCCAGCACCGCGGGAGGGTACAATGAGCAGTTCCTC. Translating gives CASTAGGYNEQFL.

This clonotype showed up just a few times. This chain connects TRBV29-1 to TRBJ2-1; D gene ambiguous. Trimming took off 0 bases at V and 0 bases at J, with 12 bases between the two ends. The CDR3 covers 16 residues. Germline loops: CDR1 SQVTM, CDR2 ANQGSEA. CDR3 residues: CSVEEGKSRSYNEQFF. The CDR3 DNA reads as TGCAGCGTTGAAGAGGGGAAAAGCCGCTCCTACAATGAGCAGTTCTTC.

About this clonotype: Germline is not matched at one junction end, which may reflect a read error. This chain uses TRBV20-1 with TRBJ2-4, with D unresolved. This CDR3 contains 14 residues. Germline-derived CDR1 and CDR2 are DFQATT and SNEGSKA (reference sequence). In DNA, the CDR3 is TGCAGTGCTAGAGAGGCCGACCCTCTAAACATTCAGTGCTTC. This sequence encodes CSAREADPLNIQCF.

The chain links TRBV29-1 to TRBJ1-2; 7 positions match TRBD1. The CDR3 sequence is 14 residues long. Trimming removed 2 bases from V and 4 bases from J; junction bases left unmatched: 7. Germline V gives CDR1 SQVTM, CDR2 ANQGSEA. The CDR3 spells CSVEKETGTYGYTF. CDR3 nucleotides: TGCAGCGTTGAAAAAGAGACAGGGACCTATGGCTACACCTTC.

V usage is TRBV28 and J usage is TRBJ2-5; possible D gene TRBD2, 6 bases. The CDR3 is 17 residues long. The ends were cut back, 2 bases at V and 2 bases at J, with 18 bases in the middle. Germline V gene lookup returns CDR1 MDHEN and CDR2 SYDVKM. CDR3 loop: CASSLLGDRGTQETQYF. DNA of the CDR3: TGTGCCAGCAGTTTACTAGGGGATCGGGGGACGCAAGAGACCCAGTACTTC.